The 20 T cell receptor beta chains reported below all come from one sample, sequenced in a study of blood T cell repertoires in COVID-19. Clones were read by immunoSEQ multiplex PCR, and TCRdb kept only the in-frame ones, dropping some. Of about 220,000 clones listed, 82% are singletons. The sequencing input was PBMCs or T cells enriched from blood (not recorded which). The receptor set was obtained from a woman aged 60-70 years who had recovered from COVID-19.

The rearrangement joins TRBV6-5 to TRBJ1-3; 7 bases fit TRBD1. The CDR3 consists of 11 residues. CDR1 is MNHEY, CDR2 SVGAGI, per germline. V gave up 7 bases and J gave up 8 bases; unmatched junction bases: 2. The CDR3 here is CASTDRDTIYF. CDR3 coding DNA: TGTGCCAGCACCGACAGGGACACCATATATTTT.

V and J are TRBV6-5 and TRBJ1-3; 8 nucleotides align to TRBD1. V shed 6 bases, J shed 2 bases, and the junction held 0 bases outside the gene matches. CDR3 length equals 13 residues. Germline lookup yields CDR1 MNHEY and CDR2 SVGAGI. The CDR3 DNA sequence: TGTGCCAGCAGGGACAGGGCTGGAAACACCATATATTTT. Protein: CASRDRAGNTIYF.

This clone appeared a few times. This sequence joins TRBV7-8 and TRBJ2-2, with 7 bases that match TRBD2. J lost 1 base, V lost 3 bases, and 5 bases had no gene match. Germline loops: CDR1 SGHVS, CDR2 FQNEAQ. This CDR3 has 16 residues. DNA for the CDR3: TGTGCCAGCAGCTTTCGTCTAGCGGTGAACACCGGGGAGCTGTTTTTT. It codes for CASSFRLAVNTGELFF.

The V and J genes are TRBV7-2 and TRBJ2-7, with TRBD2 matching over 13 bases. The CDR3 length is 16 residues. The V and J ends lost 4 bases and 4 bases, in that order; junction bases with no gene match: 7. Germline CDR1 SGHTA, CDR2 FQGNSA. Written as DNA, the CDR3 is TGTGCCAGCAGCTGGACTAGCGGGAGTAATGGGTACGAGCAGTACTTC. Its protein product is CASSWTSGSNGYEQYF. Filled out from reference TRBV7-2 and TRBJ2-7, the complete variable domain reads GAGVSQSPSNKVTEKGKDVELRCDPISGHTALYWYRQSLGQGLEFLIYFQGNSAPDKSGLPSDRFSAERTGGSVSTLTIQRTQQEDSAVYLCASSWTSGSNGYEQYFGPGTRLTVT.

The chain is built from TRBV4-1 and TRBJ1-4, with D unclear. Germline assignment: CDR1 MGHRA and CDR2 YSYEKL. The CDR3 has 15 amino acids. V gave up 1 base and J gave up 7 bases, with 13 bases separating them. DNA for the CDR3: TGCGCCAGCAGCCAAGTTGAGGGCGCGGGTGAAAAACTGTTTTTT. Its protein is CASSQVEGAGEKLFF.

This chain links TRBV5-1 with TRBJ2-1, with 9 bases identical to TRBD1. From germline, CDR1 is SGHRS and CDR2 YFSETQ. Trimming took 1 base from V and 6 from J; bases not matched to a gene: 8. The CDR3 length is 16 residues. CDR3 sequence (DNA): TGCGCCAGCAGCTTGCTTCCCGGGACAGGGAGCAATGAGCAGTTCTTC. Translated: CASSLLPGTGSNEQFF.

DNA for the CDR3: TGTGCCAGTAGTAGCCCCGGGACAGGGAGTGGCTACACCTTC. Translating gives CASSSPGTGSGYTF. The chain links TRBV25-1 to TRBJ1-2; TRBD1 agrees at 9 bases. The length of the CDR3 is 14 residues. Germline-derived CDR1 and CDR2 are MGHDK and SYGVNS. Losses at the gene ends were 9 bases for V and 7 bases for J; bases not matched to a gene: 12.

The rearrangement joins TRBV2 to TRBJ1-2; 12 bases agree with TRBD1. Germline V CDR1 and CDR2: SNHLY, FYNNEI. V was clipped by 6 bases and J by 3 bases; unmatched bases: 5. The CDR3 is 15 amino acids. The CDR3 DNA is TGTGCCAGCAGCGGGGGACAGGGGGCAGACTATGGCTACACCTTC. Amino acid sequence: CASSGGQGADYGYTF. The variable domain in full, completed from reference TRBV2 and TRBJ1-2, reads EPEVTQTPSHQVTQMGQEVILRCVPISNHLYFYWYRQILGQKVEFLVSFYNNEISEKSEIFDDQFSVERPDGSNFTLKIRSTKLEDSAMYFCASSGGQGADYGYTFGSGTRLTVV.

The chain employs TRBV7-8 and TRBJ1-1; D is ambiguous. Trimming left V 3 bases short and J 5 bases short, with 7 bases between. The germline CDR1 and CDR2 sequences are SGHVS and FQNEAQ. The CDR3 sequence is 12 residues long. The CDR3: CASSFWRTEAFF. As DNA, the CDR3 is TGTGCCAGCAGCTTCTGGAGGACTGAAGCTTTCTTT. The variable domain in full, completed from reference TRBV7-8 and TRBJ1-1, reads GAGVSQSPRYKVAKRGQDVALRCDPISGHVSLFWYQQALGQGPEFLTYFQNEAQLDKSGLPSDRFFAERPEGSVSTLKIQRTQQEDSAVYLCASSFWRTEAFFGQGTRLTVV.

CDR3 nucleotides: TGTGCCAGCAGCTTAGGAGGATTGACTGAAGCTTTCTTT. Its protein is CASSLGGLTEAFF. The rearrangement joins TRBV11-3 to TRBJ1-1; D gene uncertain. There are 13 residues in the CDR3. Trimming stripped 1 base from V and 5 bases from J, with 8 bases between. Germline values: CDR1 SGHNT, CDR2 YENEEA.

V is TRBV16 and J is TRBJ2-3; D may be TRBD1 (5 bases). Between the trimmed V and J ends, which lost 1 base and 6 bases, there was a span of 14 bases. This CDR3 has 15 amino acids. Germline CDR1 and CDR2: KGHSY and FQNENV. The CDR3 DNA reads TGTGCCAGCAGCCAATGGGCAGGGCAGTCGGATACGCAGTATTTT. Amino acids: CASSQWAGQSDTQYF.

The chain recombines TRBV6-1 with TRBJ1-5; TRBD1 is a possible D gene (6 bases). CDR1 and CDR2 from the germline V gene are MNHNS and SASEGT. V lost 6 bases to trimming and J lost 3 bases, with 21 bases between them. There are 17 residues in the CDR3. CDR3 sequence (DNA): TGTGCCAGCAGCGAACTTTTAAGAGGACAGATCAATCAGCCCCAGCATTTT. Protein sequence: CASSELLRGQINQPQHF.

This clone occurred a few times. The chain carries TRBV28 and TRBJ1-6; 7 positions match TRBD1. J gave up 5 bases and V 1 base, and 5 bases lay outside the gene matches. Looked up from germline, CDR1 is MDHEN and CDR2 is SYDVKM. The CDR3 runs 16 residues. The CDR3, as DNA: TGTGCCAGCAGTTTATTAAGGGGGCGAAATAATTCACCCCTCCACTTT. Its translation is CASSLLRGRNNSPLHF.

V is TRBV27 and J is TRBJ2-6, with TRBD1 as a possible D gene (5 bases). CDR1 and CDR2 from the germline V gene are MNHEY and SMNVEV (reference sequence). V lost 2 bases and J lost 0, with 17 bases in between. The CDR3 length is 19 residues. The CDR3 nucleotides are TGTGCCAGCAGTTTAGACAGAACTACAATCAACTCTGGGGCCAACGTCCTGACTTTC. It specifies CASSLDRTTINSGANVLTF.

This clone turned up a few times. The sample contains more than one DNA sequence encoding this CDR3. V gene TRBV30 combines with J gene TRBJ2-7, with a weak D call TRBD2 (6 bases). CDR3 length equals 11 residues. CDR1 and CDR2 (germline): GTSNPN, SVGIG (reference sequence). V lost 1 base and J 6 bases, leaving 7 bases between the germline ends. CDR3 nucleotides: TGTGCCTGGAGTGCCGGGGGCGAGCAGTACTTC. The encoded protein is CAWSAGGEQYF.

This clone has a handful of counts. The chain is built from TRBV6-5 and TRBJ2-1, with D possibly being TRBD2 (6 bases). The germline CDR1 and CDR2 sequences are MNHEY and SVGAGI. The length of the CDR3 is 14 residues. V was clipped by 6 bases and J by 2 bases, with 11 bases between them. The CDR3 bases are TGTGCCAGCAGAGAGGGAGGCGCCTACAATGAGCAGTTCTTC. The encoded protein is CASREGGAYNEQFF.

The chain employs TRBV5-1 and TRBJ2-7; 15 positions agree with TRBD2. Germline V gives CDR1 SGHRS, CDR2 YFSETQ. This CDR3 region has 14 residues. Trimming cost V 8 bases and J 4 bases; bases outside gene matches: 4. CDR3 DNA: TGCGCCAGTTCCGGGACTAGCGGGAGGTACGAGCAGTACTTC. Encoded protein: CASSGTSGRYEQYF.

The rearrangement joins TRBV27 to TRBJ2-2, with 11 positions matching TRBD2. Germline CDR1 and CDR2: MNHEY and SMNVEV (reference sequence). The CDR3 has 16 residues. Trimming removed 6 bases from V and 2 bases from J; junction bases left unmatched: 5. The CDR3 nucleotides read TGTGCCAGCAGACGAGGGACTAGCGGAAACACCGGGGAGCTGTTTTTT. Its translation: CASRRGTSGNTGELFF.

This chain connects TRBV19 to TRBJ1-1; D remains ambiguous. With 5 bases removed from V and 2 bases from J, the gap between germline ends came to 9 bases. Germline loops: CDR1 LNHDA, CDR2 SQIVND (reference sequence). CDR3 size: 13 residues. CDR3 DNA sequence: TGTGCCAGTAGTCTCGGTCCCAACACTGAAGCTTTCTTT. Translated: CASSLGPNTEAFF.

The chain combines TRBV6-1 with TRBJ1-5; 7 bases fit TRBD1. There are 14 residues in the CDR3. The V gene end was trimmed by 1 base and the J gene end by 4 bases; junction bases not matched to a gene: 1. Germline loops: CDR1 MNHNS, CDR2 SASEGT. CDR3 DNA sequence: TGTGCCAGCAGTGAAGGGGACAGAAATCAGCCCCAGCATTTT. The encoded protein is CASSEGDRNQPQHF.